A single sample is the source of the 6 T cell receptor beta chains below, sequenced in a study of T-cell memory formation after mild COVID-19. TCRdb fed the 5' RACE reads into MiXCR, producing one record per CDR3 protein. The sample consists of approximately 450,000 distinct CDR3 sequences, over 15% of them appearing once. Input material: PBMCs or a T cell subset sorted from them (not recorded which). These receptors were obtained from an adult woman who had mild COVID-19 (a few samples of this study predate the infection). Cell type and time point are not known.

This chain connects TRBV6-6 to TRBJ2-7, with 9 nucleotides matching TRBD2. Germline CDR1 MNHNY, CDR2 SVGAGI (reference sequence). V dropped 4 bases and J dropped 4; count of bases not matched to a gene: 5. CDR3 length: 14 residues. CDR3 loop: CASSSGTSLYEQYF. CDR3 nucleotide sequence: TGTGCCAGCAGTTCTGGGACTAGCCTTTACGAGCAGTACTTC.

V gene TRBV11-1 combines with J gene TRBJ1-1; perhaps TRBD1 as D (5 bases). This CDR3 has 16 amino acids. With 1 base removed from V and 5 bases from J, the gap between germline ends came to 17 bases. Germline CDR1 reads SGHAT; CDR2 reads FQDESV (reference sequence). The CDR3 nucleotides read TGTGCCAGCAGCTTAGGCTCGGGGGGGGTAAGGACTGAAGCTTTCTTT. Translated: CASSLGSGGVRTEAFF. Supplemented by reference TRBV11-1 and TRBJ1-1, the full variable domain reads EAEVAQSPRYKITEKSQAVAFWCDPISGHATLYWYRQILGQGPELLVQFQDESVVDDSQLPKDRFSAERLKGVDSTLKIQPAELGDSAMYLCASSLGSGGVRTEAFFGQGTRLTVV.

In its sample, this clonotype was seen a few times. CDR3 DNA sequence: TGTGCCAGCAGGAAGCGGGAGTTGAGAGAGACCCAGTACTTC. As protein: CASRKRELRETQYF. V and J are TRBV6-5 and TRBJ2-5; TRBD2 matches 8 bases. Germline V gene sequence: CDR1 MNHEY, CDR2 SVGAGI. CDR3 length equals 14 residues. Germline trimming cut 6 bases from V and 4 bases from J; bases unmatched to any gene: 7.

The chain uses TRBV10-3 and TRBJ1-2; 9 bases map to TRBD1. The ends lost 5 bases at V and 8 bases at J; junction bases unmatched: 6. This CDR3 contains 13 residues. From germline, CDR1 is ENHRY and CDR2 SYGVKD. The chain's CDR3 is CAISYRGQEGYTF. DNA of the CDR3: TGTGCCATCAGTTACAGGGGGCAAGAAGGCTACACCTTC.

J is TRBJ2-7 and V is TRBV27; the D is unclear. The CDR3 loop spans 11 amino acids. Germline CDR1 is MNHEY and CDR2 is SMNVEV (reference sequence). Written as DNA, the CDR3 is TGTGACGAGCAGGATACCTACGAGCAGTACTTC. Translated, it gives CDEQDTYEQYF.

This sequence joins TRBV4-3 and TRBJ2-7; a weak D match, TRBD2 (5 bases). CDR1 is LGHNA, CDR2 YSLEER, per germline. V gave up 3 bases and J gave up 0 bases, with 12 bases separating them. The CDR3 covers 15 residues. The CDR3, as DNA: TGCGCCAGCAGCCAGGACTTCCCGAGCTCCTACGAGCAGTACTTC. Amino acid sequence: CASSQDFPSSYEQYF.